This section outlines one TCR beta chain sequence together with its context. These data originate in a study of blood T cell repertoires in COVID-19. Sequenced by immunoSEQ multiplex PCR; TCRdb stores in-frame clones only, minus some. The sample includes roughly 170,000 clones, around nine tenths of them seen just once. Deletions cut 9 bases from V and 4 bases from J, with 13 bases between. The CDR3 is made up of 13 amino acids. Germline V lookup: CDR1 LNHDA, CDR2 SQIVND (reference sequence). This clonotype was sampled from a woman aged 18-29 years who had recovered from COVID-19. The sequenced sample was peripheral blood. This chain links TRBV19 with TRBJ1-3, with D possibly matching TRBD1 (5 bases). As DNA, the CDR3 is TGTGCCAGCATTACCCGACAGGGAAACACCATATATTTT. This sequence encodes CASITRQGNTIYF.